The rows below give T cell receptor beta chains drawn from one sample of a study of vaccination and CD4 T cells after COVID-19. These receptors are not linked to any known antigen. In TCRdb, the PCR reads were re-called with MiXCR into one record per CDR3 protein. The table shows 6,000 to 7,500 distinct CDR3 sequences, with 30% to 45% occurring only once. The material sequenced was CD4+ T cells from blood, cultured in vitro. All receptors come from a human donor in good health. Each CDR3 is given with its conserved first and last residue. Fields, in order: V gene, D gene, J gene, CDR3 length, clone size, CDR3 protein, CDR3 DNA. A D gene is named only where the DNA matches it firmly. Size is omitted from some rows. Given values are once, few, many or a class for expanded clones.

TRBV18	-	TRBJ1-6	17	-	CASSPNTGSSYNSPLHF	TGTGCCAGCTCACCGAATACCGGGAGCTCCTATAATTCACCCCTCCACTTT
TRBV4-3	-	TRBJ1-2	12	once	CASSQVGLGYTF	TGCGCCAGCAGCCAAGTAGGGCTGGGCTACACCTTC
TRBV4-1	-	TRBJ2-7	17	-	CASSQALRLGGFYEQYF	TGCGCCAGCAGCCAAGCCCTCCGTCTGGGGGGCTTCTACGAGCAGTACTTC
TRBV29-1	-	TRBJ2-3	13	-	CSVDYRAGDTQYF	TGCAGCGTTGATTACAGAGCCGGAGATACGCAGTATTTT
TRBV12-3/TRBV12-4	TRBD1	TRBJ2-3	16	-	CASSPVRDRGKDTQYF	TGTGCCAGCAGCCCCGTCCGGGACAGGGGTAAAGATACGCAGTATTTT
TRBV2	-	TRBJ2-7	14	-	CASSESGTTYEQYF	TGTGCCAGCAGTGAATCGGGAACTACCTACGAGCAGTACTTC
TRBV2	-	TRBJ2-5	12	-	CASSAWGETQYF	TGTGCCAGCAGTGCATGGGGGGAGACCCAGTACTTC
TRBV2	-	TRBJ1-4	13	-	CASSGGRNEKLFF	TGTGCCAGCAGTGGCGGACGTAATGAAAAACTGTTTTTT
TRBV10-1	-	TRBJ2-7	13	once	CASSVRLGDEQYF	TGCGCCAGCAGTGTGCGTTTGGGGGACGAGCAGTACTTC
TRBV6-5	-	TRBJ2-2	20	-	CASSYSPPRGGLRYAGELSF	TGTGCCAGCAGTTACTCCCCCCCCCGGGGAGGCCTACGTTACGCCGGGGAGCTGTCTTTT
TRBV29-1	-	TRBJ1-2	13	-	CSVEPLTGKGYTF	TGCAGCGTTGAGCCCCTTACAGGGAAGGGCTACACCTTC
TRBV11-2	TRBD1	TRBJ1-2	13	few	CASSSARGHGYTF	TGTGCCAGCAGCTCGGCCAGGGGGCACGGCTACACCTTC
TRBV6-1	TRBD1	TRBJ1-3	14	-	CASSPTGTGNTIYF	TGTGCCAGCAGCCCGACAGGGACTGGAAACACCATATATTTT
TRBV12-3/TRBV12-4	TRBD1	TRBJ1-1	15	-	CASSGDRGAATEAFF	TGTGCCAGCAGTGGGGACAGGGGAGCGGCCACTGAAGCTTTCTTT
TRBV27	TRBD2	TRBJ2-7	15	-	CASSLGLLNSYEQYF	TGTGCCAGCAGTCTGGGACTACTTAATTCCTACGAGCAGTACTTC
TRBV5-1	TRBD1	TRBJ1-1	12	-	CASSFDREAAFF	TGCGCCAGCAGCTTTGACAGGGAGGCTGCTTTCTTT
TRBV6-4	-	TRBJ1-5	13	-	CASSAGHGELQHF	TGTGCCAGCAGTGCGGGACACGGAGAACTGCAGCATTTT